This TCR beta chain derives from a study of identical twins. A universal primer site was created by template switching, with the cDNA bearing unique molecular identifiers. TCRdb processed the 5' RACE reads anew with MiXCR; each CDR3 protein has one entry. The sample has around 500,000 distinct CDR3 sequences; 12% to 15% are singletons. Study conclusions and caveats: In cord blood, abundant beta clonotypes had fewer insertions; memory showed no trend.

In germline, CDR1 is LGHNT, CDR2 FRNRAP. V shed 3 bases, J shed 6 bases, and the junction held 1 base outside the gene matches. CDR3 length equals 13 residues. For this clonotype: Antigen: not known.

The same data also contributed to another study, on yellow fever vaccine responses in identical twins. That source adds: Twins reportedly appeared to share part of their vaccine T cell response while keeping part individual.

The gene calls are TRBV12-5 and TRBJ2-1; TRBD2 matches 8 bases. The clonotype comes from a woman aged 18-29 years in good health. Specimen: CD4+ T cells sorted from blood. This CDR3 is CASGLAGVNEQFF. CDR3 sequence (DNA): TGTGCTAGTGGTTTAGCGGGAGTCAATGAGCAGTTCTTC.